Presented here are 10 T cell receptor beta chains from one specimen sequenced in a study of shared clonotypes between healthy human individuals. Sequencing was performed with immunoSEQ multiplex PCR; in TCRdb, only in-frame clones are kept and a portion is missing. Of about 490,000 clones in the sample, around 80% were seen once. Sequencing was performed on PBMCs. Source of these receptors: a woman aged 40 to 50 in good health. Some clones in this sample may be carry-over from other donors' samples.

In this sample, this clone turned up a few times. The rearrangement links TRBV10-2 to TRBJ2-7, with 10 bases matching TRBD2. Germline trimming cut 6 bases from V and 1 base from J; bases unmatched to any gene: 6. The length of the CDR3 is 15 residues. CDR1 WSHSY and CDR2 SAAADI come from the germline V gene. The CDR3 DNA reads TGCGCCAGCAGAGACCTAGCGGGAGTTTCCTACGAGCAGTACTTC. This sequence encodes CASRDLAGVSYEQYF.

The chain uses TRBV30 and TRBJ2-7; D is unclear. The germline V and J ends were trimmed by 0 bases and 3 bases, with 6 bases remaining between them. The CDR3 runs to 12 residues. Germline assignment: CDR1 GTSNPN and CDR2 SVGIG (reference sequence). The CDR3 DNA is TGTGCCTGGAGTGTTGGGGACTACGAGCAGTACTTC. It yields the protein CAWSVGDYEQYF.

In this sample, this clone turned up a few times. The chain joins TRBV5-8 to TRBJ2-7, with 7 bases aligning to TRBD2. Germline lookup yields CDR1 SGHTS and CDR2 YDEGEE. The J segment lost 6 bases and the V segment lost 0 bases, leaving 9 bases of the junction unmatched. The CDR3 runs 15 residues. The CDR3 DNA reads as TGTGCCAGCAGCTTGGAGGGAGGGACTCCTAGCGAGCAGTACTTC. Its translation is CASSLEGGTPSEQYF.

This chain connects TRBV11-3 to TRBJ2-5; 9 bases fit TRBD1. With 5 bases clipped from V and 3 bases from J, the junction kept 7 bases outside the gene matches. CDR1 is SGHNT and CDR2 is YENEEA in the germline V gene. This CDR3 is 15 amino acids long. As DNA, the CDR3 is TGTGCCAGCAGCCCGGGACAGGGTTCGGAAGAGACCCAGTACTTC. Its protein product is CASSPGQGSEETQYF.

V gene TRBV28 combines with J gene TRBJ2-2, with D possibly being TRBD1 or TRBD2 (5 bases each). The CDR3 is 17 amino acids. CDR1 is MDHEN and CDR2 is SYDVKM in the germline V gene. Deletions cut 8 bases from V and 6 bases from J, with 25 bases between. The CDR3, as DNA: TGTGCCAGCGAGCCTCGACTGGGTAGGGACGTCGCCGGGGAGCTGTTTTTT. Translating it yields CASEPRLGRDVAGELFF.

V and J are TRBV28 and TRBJ2-3, with TRBD2 identical over 14 bases. Germline trimming cut 4 bases from V and 8 bases from J; bases unmatched to any gene: 11. Germline lookup yields CDR1 MDHEN and CDR2 SYDVKM. The CDR3 runs 17 residues. CDR3 sequence reads: CASSSHPLTSGRGTQYF. CDR3 coding DNA: TGTGCCAGCAGTTCACACCCCCTGACTAGCGGGAGGGGTACGCAGTATTTT. The whole variable domain, remainder taken from reference TRBV28 and TRBJ2-3, is DVKVTQSSRYLVKRTGEKVFLECVQDMDHENMFWYRQDPGLGLRLIYFSYDVKMKEKGDIPEGYSVSREKKERFSLILESASTNQTSMYLCASSSHPLTSGRGTQYFGPGTRLTVL.

The V gene is TRBV7-9, the J gene TRBJ1-2, with 7 bases matching TRBD1. J lost 4 bases, V lost 5 bases, and 4 bases had no gene match. The V gene's germline CDR1 is SEHNR and CDR2 FQNEAQ (reference sequence). CDR3 length equals 13 residues. In nucleotides, the CDR3 is TGTGCCAGCAGCCTAGGGGGCGGCTATGGCTACACCTTC. Encoded protein: CASSLGGGYGYTF.

This clone was counted only a few times. The chain combines TRBV6-1 with TRBJ2-6; perhaps TRBD1 as D (6 bases). The CDR3 has 15 amino acids. V lost 4 bases to trimming and J lost 0 bases, with 7 bases between them. CDR1 MNHNS and CDR2 SASEGT come from the germline V gene. CDR3 DNA: TGTGCCAGCAGTGGGGACAACTCTGGGGCCAACGTCCTGACTTTC. Residues: CASSGDNSGANVLTF.

This rearrangement joins TRBV10-3 to TRBJ2-7, with D perhaps matching TRBD1 (6 bases). V dropped 4 bases and J dropped 5 bases, with 12 bases sitting between them. From germline, CDR1 is ENHRY and CDR2 SYGVKD. The CDR3 runs 13 residues. The CDR3 DNA reads TGTGCCATCAGTGTCAACAGGGACGACGAGCAGTACTTC. It yields the protein CAISVNRDDEQYF.

V and J are TRBV19 and TRBJ2-1; possible D gene TRBD1, 5 bases. CDR1 and CDR2 (germline): LNHDA, SQIVND (reference sequence). The germline V and J ends were trimmed by 4 bases and 3 bases, with 13 bases remaining between them. The CDR3 has 15 amino acids. This CDR3 reads CASSRAIDSYNEQFF. The CDR3 DNA sequence: TGTGCCAGTAGTAGGGCTATAGACAGCTACAATGAGCAGTTCTTC.